The 11 T cell receptor beta chains below come from one sample, sequenced in a study of beta chain features in type 1 diabetes. Since all of the isolated RNA was reverse transcribed, expressed TCRB transcripts were what got sequenced. Data came from immunoSEQ multiplex PCR; TCRdb stores just in-frame clones and leaves some out. The table lists over 700,000 clones, 15% to 20% of them singletons. Sequenced sample: naive CD4+ T cells from blood. Receptors originate from a woman younger than 35 in good health.

The rearrangement joins TRBV19 to TRBJ1-1; D gene ambiguous. Germline assignment: CDR1 LNHDA and CDR2 SQIVND (reference sequence). Between the trimmed V and J ends, which lost 5 bases and 9 bases, there was a span of 16 bases. CDR3 length equals 13 residues. The CDR3 DNA reads as TGTGCCAGTAGTGAGGCGGAGAGACCTAAAGCTTTCTTT. Amino acids: CASSEAERPKAFF.

On this clone itself: The same CDR3 is also encoded by other DNA sequences in this sample. The chain employs TRBV29-1 and TRBJ2-2; weak D call: TRBD1 (5 bases). Trimming removed 7 bases from V and 0 bases from J, with 9 bases in between. This CDR3 comprises 13 residues. Germline loops: CDR1 SQVTM, CDR2 ANQGSEA. This CDR3 reads CSAGLPNTGELFF. The CDR3 bases are TGCAGCGCAGGGCTTCCGAACACCGGGGAGCTGTTTTTT.

The chain is built from TRBV29-1 and TRBJ2-2; 7 bases match TRBD2. This CDR3 region has 13 residues. Germline V gene lookup returns CDR1 SQVTM and CDR2 ANQGSEA. Germline trimming cut 4 bases from V and 8 bases from J; bases unmatched to any gene: 7. The CDR3 spells CSVAIAGGGELFF. DNA of the CDR3: TGCAGCGTTGCGATAGCGGGTGGAGGGGAGCTGTTTTTT.

In its sample, this clone was seen a few times. The rearrangement joins TRBV11-2 to TRBJ1-1; D gene uncertain. Germline CDR1 reads SGHAT; CDR2 reads FQNNGV. The V gene lost 3 bases and the J gene lost 4 bases, with 9 bases spanning the gap. The CDR3 has 13 amino acids. The CDR3 reads CASSFTRPTEAFF. The CDR3, as DNA: TGTGCCAGCAGCTTTACAAGACCCACTGAAGCTTTCTTT.

The V gene is TRBV10-3, the J gene TRBJ1-1; D is ambiguous. Trimming stripped 3 bases from V and 10 bases from J, with 12 bases between. From germline, CDR1 is ENHRY and CDR2 SYGVKD. The CDR3 has 12 amino acids. This CDR3 is CAISDGTPGAFF. Here the CDR3 DNA reads TGTGCCATCAGTGATGGCACACCGGGAGCTTTCTTT.

This clone was seen only a few times. The chain employs TRBV19 and TRBJ1-2; the D gene is possibly TRBD1 (5 bases). The V gene's germline CDR1 is LNHDA and CDR2 SQIVND (reference sequence). The CDR3 length is 16 residues. V shed 7 bases and J shed 6 bases, with 24 bases lying between them. This CDR3 is CASTPYRRSRNNGYTF. In DNA form, the CDR3 reads TGTGCCAGTACCCCGTACAGGAGATCCCGCAACAATGGCTACACCTTC.

The chain uses TRBV6-1 and TRBJ2-5, with 9 positions matching TRBD1. From germline, CDR1 is MNHNS and CDR2 SASEGT. The ends lost 5 bases at V and 5 bases at J; junction bases unmatched: 9. This CDR3 has 15 residues. The CDR3 DNA reads TGTGCCAGCAGTACCCTAACAGGGGGCTGGGAGACCCAGTACTTC. As protein: CASSTLTGGWETQYF.

This clone was picked up a small number of times. The V and J genes are TRBV28 and TRBJ2-7; D is tentatively TRBD1 or TRBD2 (6 bases each). This CDR3 has 14 residues. The germline V gene has CDR1 MDHEN and CDR2 SYDVKM. Trimming took off 3 bases at V and 0 bases at J, with 9 bases between the two ends. For the CDR3, the DNA is TGTGCCAGCAGTTTGGGGGGACACTCCTACGAGCAGTACTTC. Its translation is CASSLGGHSYEQYF.

This clone was seen only a few times. The chain carries TRBV29-1 and TRBJ2-1; TRBD2 might be the D (5 bases). With 7 bases removed from V and 13 bases from J, the gap between germline ends came to 23 bases. Germline V gene data show CDR1 as SQVTM and CDR2 as ANQGSEA. The CDR3 contains 13 residues. The CDR3 DNA reads TGCAGCGCCCACCCGGGGTCACTCGAGATACAGTTCTTC. Translation: CSAHPGSLEIQFF.

This clone was detected only a few times. This chain connects TRBV6-6 to TRBJ1-5; D gene ambiguous. Trimming pared 2 bases from V and 2 bases from J, leaving 7 bases between. CDR1 is MNHNY and CDR2 is SVGAGI in the germline V gene (reference sequence). The CDR3 loop spans 14 amino acids. This CDR3 reads CASSYPRGNQPQHF. As DNA, the CDR3 is TGTGCCAGCAGTTACCCCAGAGGCAATCAGCCCCAGCATTTT.

This clone was picked up one time. The chain employs TRBV19 and TRBJ1-1; tentative D call: TRBD1 (6 bases). The CDR3 is made up of 15 amino acids. Between the trimmed V and J ends, which lost 7 bases and 0 bases, there was a span of 15 bases. The germline V gene has CDR1 LNHDA and CDR2 SQIVND (reference sequence). In nucleotides, the CDR3 is TGTGCCAGTAAGATACAGGGACCCATGAACACTGAAGCTTTCTTT. Protein: CASKIQGPMNTEAFF. The whole variable domain, filled in from reference TRBV19 and TRBJ1-1, reads DGGITQSPKYLFRKEGQNVTLSCEQNLNHDAMYWYRQDPGQGLRLIYYSQIVNDFQKGDIAEGYSVSREKKESFPLTVTSAQKNPTAFYLCASKIQGPMNTEAFFGQGTRLTVV.